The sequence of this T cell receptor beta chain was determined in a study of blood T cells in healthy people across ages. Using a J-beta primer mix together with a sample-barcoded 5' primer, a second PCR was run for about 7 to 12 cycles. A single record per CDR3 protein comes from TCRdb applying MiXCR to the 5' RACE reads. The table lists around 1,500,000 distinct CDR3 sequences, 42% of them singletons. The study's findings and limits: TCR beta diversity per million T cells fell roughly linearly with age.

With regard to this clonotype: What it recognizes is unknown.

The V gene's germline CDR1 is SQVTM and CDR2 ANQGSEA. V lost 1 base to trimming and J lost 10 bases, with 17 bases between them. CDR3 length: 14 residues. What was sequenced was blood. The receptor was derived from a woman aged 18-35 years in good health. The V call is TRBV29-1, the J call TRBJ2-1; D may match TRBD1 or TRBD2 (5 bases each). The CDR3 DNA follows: TGCAGCGTTGAAGCCCGTGGGGGTACAAAGGAGCAGTTCTTC. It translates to CSVEARGGTKEQFF.